Sequencing of this T cell receptor (beta chain) was carried out in a study of beta chain features in type 1 diabetes. Looking at the study overall: Patients did not differ from healthy donors in age, gender or cell yield. Broader study findings: Relative to healthy donors, patients appeared to have naive, central memory and Treg TCRB repertoires that were more similar.

Expressed TCRB transcripts were sequenced because the entire RNA isolate underwent reverse transcription. Only in-frame clones appear in the TCRdb table, and some are missing; sequencing was by immunoSEQ multiplex PCR. The sample includes some 240,000 clones, approximately 11% seen only once; the top ten take roughly 1.4%. Comments on this clone: The antigen is undetermined.

Sorting with CD45RO/CCR7/CD25/CD127/CD95/CD27 yielded naive, central memory, regulatory and stem-like memory CD4+ cells. The authors obtained over 98% purity in all sorted populations. The CDR3 covers 16 residues. Looked up from germline, CDR1 is LNHDA and CDR2 is SQIVND (reference sequence). Trimming cost V 6 bases and J 1 base; bases outside gene matches: 7. This clonotype was obtained from a man in his late teens or twenties in good health. The chain combines TRBV19 with TRBJ2-2; TRBD1 aligns across 8 bases. Source material: central memory CD4+ T cells from blood. The CDR3 loop is CASSPRGTGNTGELFF. The CDR3 DNA follows: TGTGCCAGTAGCCCCCGGGGGACAGGGAACACCGGGGAGCTGTTTTTT.